Each of the 21 T cell receptor beta chains below was sequenced from the same sample in a study of blood T cell repertoires in COVID-19. Repertoires were generated with immunoSEQ multiplex PCR, while TCRdb's copy carries only in-frame clones and drops some. The sample gives 300,000 to 400,000 clones, approximately 88% of which show up once; about 3.9% is in the top ten. The sample consisted of peripheral blood. The receptors originated from a woman in her forties or fifties with active or convalescent COVID-19.

The rearrangement links TRBV15 to TRBJ1-1; D possibly corresponds to TRBD1 (5 bases). CDR3 length: 17 amino acids. Germline CDR1 and CDR2: LNHNV and YYDKDF (reference sequence). Trimming left V 5 bases short and J 0 bases short, with 19 bases between. The CDR3 protein is CATSGRGTGAMNTEAFF. The DNA of the CDR3 is TGTGCCACCAGCGGTAGAGGAACAGGAGCTATGAACACTGAAGCTTTCTTT.

This chain connects TRBV7-2 to TRBJ2-7, with 7 nucleotides matching TRBD1. The CDR3 is made up of 14 amino acids. Per germline, CDR1 SGHTA and CDR2 FQGNSA. J was trimmed by 7 bases and V by 4 bases; bases with no gene match: 10. CDR3 region: CASSSIRQGGEQYF. In nucleotides, the CDR3 is TGTGCCAGCAGCTCTATTCGACAGGGTGGGGAGCAGTACTTC.

The chain is built from TRBV7-2 and TRBJ1-5; weak D call: TRBD1 (6 bases). The germline CDR1 and CDR2 sequences are SGHTA and FQGNSA. This CDR3 is 15 amino acids long. V was cut by 3 bases and J by 0 bases, with 9 bases left in between. CDR3 residues: CASSLGASSNQPQHF. CDR3 bases: TGTGCCAGCAGCTTGGGGGCCAGTAGCAATCAGCCCCAGCATTTT.

V is TRBV29-1 and J is TRBJ1-1, with 7 bases that match TRBD1. The CDR3 loop spans 13 amino acids. Per germline, CDR1 SQVTM and CDR2 ANQGSEA. With V trimmed by 7 bases and J by 0 bases, 5 bases remained unmatched. CDR3 DNA sequence: TGCAGCGCACTGACAGGGCTGAACACTGAAGCTTTCTTT. As protein: CSALTGLNTEAFF.

J is TRBJ2-7 and V is TRBV30; D is perhaps TRBD1 (5 bases). The CDR3 is made up of 13 amino acids. V gave up 3 bases and J gave up 7 bases, with 16 bases separating them. Germline lookup yields CDR1 GTSNPN and CDR2 SVGIG (reference sequence). As DNA, the CDR3 is TGTGCCTGGAGGCAGGGCCCCCTGGGGGAGCAGTACTTC. Its protein is CAWRQGPLGEQYF.

This chain joins TRBV19 and TRBJ1-3, with D maybe TRBD1 (6 bases). There are 15 residues in the CDR3. Germline V lookup: CDR1 LNHDA, CDR2 SQIVND (reference sequence). V lost 5 bases and J lost 0, with 11 bases in between. The DNA of the CDR3 is TGTGCCAGTAGTCCTACAGGGTTCTCTGGAAACACCATATATTTT. It yields the protein CASSPTGFSGNTIYF.

This clone was recorded only once. The chain employs TRBV7-8 and TRBJ2-7; TRBD2 agrees at 13 bases. V lost 6 bases, J lost 2 bases, and 13 bases stayed unmatched. This CDR3 is built from 18 residues. Germline V gives CDR1 SGHVS, CDR2 FQNEAQ. CDR3 nucleotides: TGTGCCAGCAGTCAGGGACTAGCGGGAAGGGTTGACACCTACGAGCAGTACTTC. Its translation: CASSQGLAGRVDTYEQYF.

This rearrangement joins TRBV19 to TRBJ2-2; possibly TRBD1 for D (5 bases). This CDR3 has 15 amino acids. Trimming stripped 6 bases from V and 1 base from J, with 12 bases between. Germline CDR1 is LNHDA and CDR2 is SQIVND (reference sequence). The CDR3 DNA is TGTGCCAGTAGCTTACTTGACAGGAACACCGGGGAGCTGTTTTTT. This encodes CASSLLDRNTGELFF.

This clone appeared a single time. The rearrangement uses TRBV3-1 (or the pseudogene TRBV3-2) and TRBJ2-2; TRBD1 is a possible D gene (6 bases). The V end lost 6 bases, the J end lost 6 bases, and 14 bases lay between the germline ends. The CDR3 consists of 14 residues. The V gene's germline CDR1 is LGHDT and CDR2 YNNKEL (reference sequence). CDR3 nucleotides: TGTGCCAGCAGACAGGGTGTTAGATCCGGGGAGCTGTTTTTT. Protein product: CASRQGVRSGELFF.

As DNA, the CDR3 is TGTGCCAGCAGCCATAACGACAGCCCGAACACTGAAGCTTTCTTT. It encodes CASSHNDSPNTEAFF. The V call is TRBV3-1 (or the pseudogene TRBV3-2), the J call TRBJ1-1, with a weak D call TRBD1 (5 bases). The CDR3 runs to 15 residues. Germline CDR1 and CDR2: LGHDT and YNNKEL (reference sequence). V was pared by 3 bases and J by 1 base, with 12 bases between.

The chain recombines TRBV10-2 with TRBJ2-2; maybe TRBD2 (5 bases). CDR3 length: 14 residues. CDR1 and CDR2 from the germline V gene are WSHSY and SAAADI. V was shortened by 4 bases and J by 1 base, with 7 bases between the two germline ends. CDR3 DNA sequence: TGCGCCAGCAGTGGGACTCGGAACACCGGGGAGCTGTTTTTT. This translates into CASSGTRNTGELFF.

This clone showed up many times. The chain recombines TRBV29-1 with TRBJ1-1; no definite D call. The V end was cut by 3 bases, the J end by 0 bases, with 14 bases between. The CDR3 consists of 15 residues. Germline V CDR1 and CDR2: SQVTM, ANQGSEA. As DNA, the CDR3 is TGCAGCGTTGACTTCGCCGAGGTTTTGAACACTGAAGCTTTCTTT. Translation: CSVDFAEVLNTEAFF. Full variable domain (remainder filled in from reference TRBV29-1 and TRBJ1-1): SAVISQKPSRDICQRGTSLTIQCQVDSQVTMMFWYRQQPGQSLTLIATANQGSEATYESGFVIDKFPISRPNLTFSTLTVSNMSPEDSSIYLCSVDFAEVLNTEAFFGQGTRLTVV.

This clone was observed a few times. The chain recombines TRBV6-6 with TRBJ1-6, with D possibly matching TRBD1 (5 bases). This CDR3 spans 13 amino acids. V shed 7 bases and J shed 10 bases, with 14 bases lying between them. Germline lookup yields CDR1 MNHNY and CDR2 SVGAGI (reference sequence). The CDR3 loop is CASKGGGDSPLHF. Written as DNA, the CDR3 is TGTGCCAGCAAAGGTGGCGGGGACTCACCCCTCCACTTT.

V is TRBV7-2 and J is TRBJ2-7; D is unclear. With 2 bases removed from V and 4 bases from J, the gap between germline ends came to 15 bases. CDR1 is SGHTA and CDR2 is FQGNSA in the germline V gene. This CDR3 is 15 amino acids long. The CDR3 spells CASSLSVRAAYEQYF. The CDR3 DNA reads TGTGCCAGCAGCTTATCTGTACGTGCTGCGTACGAGCAGTACTTC. The whole variable domain, remainder taken from reference TRBV7-2 and TRBJ2-7, is GAGVSQSPSNKVTEKGKDVELRCDPISGHTALYWYRQSLGQGLEFLIYFQGNSAPDKSGLPSDRFSAERTGGSVSTLTIQRTQQEDSAVYLCASSLSVRAAYEQYFGPGTRLTVT.

The V gene is TRBV29-1, the J gene TRBJ2-5; 14 bases align to TRBD2. Per germline, CDR1 SQVTM and CDR2 ANQGSEA. The length of the CDR3 is 16 residues. The trim removed 2 bases at V and 2 bases at J, leaving 4 bases unmatched. CDR3 nucleotide sequence: TGCAGCGTTGAAAGACTAGCGGGGGGGATACAAGAGACCCAGTACTTC. This gives the protein CSVERLAGGIQETQYF. Complete variable domain (other parts from reference TRBV29-1 and TRBJ2-5): SAVISQKPSRDICQRGTSLTIQCQVDSQVTMMFWYRQQPGQSLTLIATANQGSEATYESGFVIDKFPISRPNLTFSTLTVSNMSPEDSSIYLCSVERLAGGIQETQYFGPGTRLLVL.

With regard to this clone: Other DNA sequences in the sample encode the same CDR3. The chain combines TRBV20-1 with TRBJ1-1; D gene unclear. Trimming shortened V by 5 bases and J by 4 bases, and 5 bases separated the two germline ends. Germline-derived CDR1 and CDR2 are DFQATT and SNEGSKA (reference sequence). The CDR3 has 10 residues. This CDR3 reads CSASSTEAFF. The CDR3 region has the DNA TGCAGTGCTTCCAGCACTGAAGCTTTCTTT.

This clone was counted a few times. This rearrangement joins TRBV19 to TRBJ1-5; D is undetermined. V shed 3 bases and J shed 7 bases, with 16 bases lying between them. The CDR3 sequence is 15 residues long. Germline-derived CDR1 and CDR2 are LNHDA and SQIVND (reference sequence). This CDR3 reads CASSMPGWGGQPQHF. The CDR3 bases are TGTGCCAGTAGTATGCCGGGGTGGGGAGGACAGCCCCAGCATTTT.

The CDR3 sequence: CARRGGQGGVWSQQWGGYTF. The CDR3 region has the DNA TGTGCCCGGCGAGGAGGACAGGGAGGAGTCTGGAGTCAGCAGTGGGGTGGCTACACCTTC. J is TRBJ1-2 and V is TRBV30; 8 bases line up with TRBD1. The CDR3 sequence is 20 residues long. CDR1 and CDR2 (germline): GTSNPN, SVGIG (reference sequence). The ends lost 8 bases at V and 7 bases at J; junction bases unmatched: 33.

Regarding this clone: No DNA is shown, since the ends of the CDR3 on it are uncertain; the CDR3 is the one TCRdb lists. The chain combines TRBV27 with TRBJ2-7; the D segment call TRBD2 is taken from the table without a DNA check. CDR1 is MNHEY and CDR2 is SMNVEV in the germline V gene (reference sequence). Including both end residues, the CDR3 is 17 amino acids long. This CDR3 is CASKKFFGQRNSYEQYF.

A word on this clone: Other DNA sequences within the sample encode an identical CDR3. The gene calls are TRBV30 and TRBJ1-5; no clear D gene. V was shortened by 0 bases and J by 8 bases, with 5 bases between the two germline ends. The CDR3 contains 11 residues. CDR1 is GTSNPN and CDR2 is SVGIG in the germline V gene (reference sequence). The CDR3 coding sequence is TGTGCCTGGAGTGTGGGCGAGCCCCAGCATTTT. This translates into CAWSVGEPQHF.

The CDR3, as DNA: TGTGCCAGCAGCGTAGGGATAGACAGACCGCGTGAAGCTTTCTTT. It yields the protein CASSVGIDRPREAFF. V is TRBV9 and J is TRBJ1-1, with TRBD1 as a possible D gene (5 bases). This CDR3 is 15 amino acids long. Trimming took 0 bases from V and 7 from J, leaving 16 bases between them. Germline V gives CDR1 SGDLS, CDR2 YYNGEE. Complete variable domain (other parts from reference TRBV9 and TRBJ1-1): DSGVTQTPKHLITATGQRVTLRCSPRSGDLSVYWYQQSLDQGLQFLIQYYNGEERAKGNILERFSAQQFPDLHSELNLSSLELGDSALYFCASSVGIDRPREAFFGQGTRLTVV.